This entry features one TCR beta chain sequence. These data originate in a study of blood T cell repertoires in COVID-19. About the research overall: The origin of the acute and convalescent COVID-19 samples was the United States, Italy and Spain. Sources were T cells, B-cell-depleted T cells, or PBMCs; the material itself was cDNA or gDNA.

CDR1 LGHDT and CDR2 YNNKEL come from the germline V gene (reference sequence). CDR3 length: 15 residues. With V trimmed by 0 bases and J by 3 bases, 5 bases remained unmatched. Here immunoSEQ multiplex PCR was the method, and the copy in TCRdb shows in-frame clones only, minus some. The profile shows roughly 16,000 clones, about 87% of them singletons. This chain connects TRBV3-1 (or the pseudogene TRBV3-2) to TRBJ2-7; TRBD2 matches 7 bases. This receptor was taken from a human donor in a cohort sampled during active COVID-19. Sequencing was done on a sample of peripheral blood. The CDR3 here is CASSQDTSVFYEQYF. CDR3 nucleotides: TGTGCCAGCAGCCAAGATACTAGCGTATTCTACGAGCAGTACTTC.